Shown below are 31 T cell receptor beta chains from a single sample sequenced in a study of vaccination and CD4 T cells after COVID-19. For these TCRs, the target antigens are not known. At the Johns Hopkins FTIC core, DNA taken from cultured CD4+ T cells was sequenced by way of the Oncomine TCR Beta short-read assay. Via MiXCR, TCRdb re-called the PCR reads, giving one row per CDR3 protein. The sample consists of about 19,000 distinct CDR3 sequences, 70% of them appearing once. Treatment specified: approximately nine-day PBMC culture with coronavirus spike peptide pools or control peptides (ViraFEST assay). Sequenced material: CD4+ T cells from blood, cultured in vitro. The receptors derive from a human donor who had recovered from COVID-19.

This chain connects TRBV10-3 to TRBJ2-3; D is unclear. CDR1 is ENHRY, CDR2 SYGVKD, per germline. CDR3 length equals 15 residues. Trimming removed 0 bases at V and 8 bases at J, with 15 bases between. The CDR3 DNA reads as TGTGCCATCAGTGAGTCGTCGGTCTGGGTGGGTACGCAGTATTTT. Residues: CAISESSVWVGTQYF.

The chain recombines TRBV10-3 with TRBJ2-5; 7 bases agree with TRBD1. Trimming cost V 6 bases and J 4 bases; bases outside gene matches: 14. Germline V gene lookup returns CDR1 ENHRY and CDR2 SYGVKD. CDR3 length: 16 amino acids. The CDR3 DNA follows: TGTGCCATCAGCCCCGTTGGGGACAGTGGGCGAGAGACCCAGTACTTC. It yields the protein CAISPVGDSGRETQYF.

This clonotype was recorded only once. The chain employs TRBV20-1 and TRBJ2-3, with no clear D. Germline lookup yields CDR1 DFQATT and CDR2 SNEGSKA (reference sequence). This CDR3 spans 12 amino acids. Trimming took off 0 bases at V and 5 bases at J, with 6 bases between the two ends. In DNA form, the CDR3 reads TGCAGTGCTAGAGAAAGTAGAGATACGCAGTATTTT. Translated, it gives CSARESRDTQYF.

The V call is TRBV7-3, the J call TRBJ2-6; D perhaps matches TRBD1 (6 bases). The length of the CDR3 is 15 residues. Trimming stripped 5 bases from V and 0 bases from J, with 8 bases between. Germline loops: CDR1 SGHTA, CDR2 FQGTGA. CDR3 residues: CASSKGGSGANVLTF. Written as DNA, the CDR3 is TGTGCCAGCAGCAAAGGGGGCTCTGGGGCCAACGTCCTGACTTTC.

The chain recombines TRBV25-1 with TRBJ1-5, with D unresolved. CDR3 length: 15 amino acids. Germline V gene data show CDR1 as MGHDK and CDR2 as SYGVNS. V lost 3 bases to trimming and J lost 0 bases, with 9 bases between them. The CDR3, as DNA: TGTGCCAGCAGTGACCGGGGATATAGCAATCAGCCCCAGCATTTT. This sequence encodes CASSDRGYSNQPQHF.

This chain connects TRBV24-1 to TRBJ1-2; TRBD1 matches at 7 bases. This CDR3 spans 15 amino acids. V was pared by 4 bases and J by 0 bases, with 4 bases of the junction left unmatched. Germline V CDR1 and CDR2: KGHDR, SFDVKD. The CDR3 sequence: CATSDPGTANYGYTF. In DNA, the CDR3 is TGTGCCACCAGTGACCCCGGGACAGCTAACTATGGCTACACCTTC.

The chain recombines TRBV7-2 with TRBJ1-4, with D hard to call. There are 13 residues in the CDR3. Germline V gene data show CDR1 as SGHTA and CDR2 as FQGNSA. V lost 5 bases and J 5 bases, leaving 9 bases between the germline ends. The CDR3 loop is CASSQRLNEKLFF. In DNA, the CDR3 is TGTGCCAGCAGCCAAAGACTGAATGAAAAACTGTTTTTT.

This clonotype was seen more than once but under ten times. The V gene is TRBV7-2, the J gene TRBJ2-5, with D perhaps matching TRBD1 (6 bases). Germline V lookup: CDR1 SGHTA, CDR2 FQGNSA. The CDR3 has 10 amino acids. The V and J ends lost 8 bases and 5 bases respectively, with 6 bases between them. The CDR3 protein is CASGGETQYF. CDR3 nucleotides: TGTGCCAGCGGGGGCGAGACCCAGTACTTC.

The V and J genes are TRBV19 and TRBJ1-6; D is undetermined. The CDR3 is 13 residues long. Trimming cost V 7 bases and J 5 bases, with 9 bases left between them. CDR1 and CDR2 (germline): LNHDA, SQIVND (reference sequence). Written as DNA, the CDR3 is TGTGCCAGTAAAACGGAGAATAATTCACCCCTCCACTTT. Translating gives CASKTENNSPLHF.

The table lists this clonotype with a few counts. V and J are TRBV20-1 and TRBJ2-5; 14 bases fit TRBD2. This CDR3 has 21 amino acids. Losses at the gene ends were 5 bases for V and 0 bases for J; bases not matched to a gene: 20. CDR1 and CDR2 from the germline V gene are DFQATT and SNEGSKA (reference sequence). CDR3 coding DNA: TGCAGTGCTTCCTCCCAGCCGGGACTAGCGGGGGAAACTACCCACCAAGAGACCCAGTACTTC. It codes for CSASSQPGLAGETTHQETQYF.

A few counts support this clonotype. The chain recombines TRBV20-1 with TRBJ1-1, with TRBD1 identical over 7 bases. With 4 bases clipped from V and 4 bases from J, the junction kept 6 bases outside the gene matches. CDR1 DFQATT and CDR2 SNEGSKA come from the germline V gene (reference sequence). The CDR3 sequence is 13 residues long. CDR3 protein: CSATGQRFTEAFF. The CDR3 DNA sequence: TGCAGTGCTACGGGACAGCGTTTCACTGAAGCTTTCTTT.

This clonotype has only one observation. The chain links TRBV29-1 to TRBJ2-7; 11 nucleotides line up with TRBD2. V shed 6 bases, J shed 4 bases, and the junction held 14 bases outside the gene matches. Germline V gives CDR1 SQVTM, CDR2 ANQGSEA. This CDR3 has 16 amino acids. CDR3 amino acids: CSVGAGASGRSYEQYF. DNA of the CDR3: TGCAGCGTGGGGGCTGGGGCTAGCGGGAGGTCGTACGAGCAGTACTTC.

The rearrangement uses TRBV6-1 and TRBJ2-5; D is possibly TRBD1 (5 bases). CDR3 length equals 15 residues. CDR1 and CDR2 from the germline V gene are MNHNS and SASEGT. Trimming removed 2 bases from V and 5 bases from J, with 15 bases in between. The CDR3 bases are TGTGCCAGCAGTGAATGGAGCGCAAGGGGTGAGACCCAGTACTTC. This sequence encodes CASSEWSARGETQYF.

This clonotype was counted between two and nine times. This chain joins TRBV20-1 and TRBJ2-7, with 13 bases identical to TRBD2. The CDR3 has 14 residues. The germline V gene encodes CDR1 DFQATT and CDR2 SNEGSKA (reference sequence). V shed 4 bases, J shed 4 bases, and the junction held 4 bases outside the gene matches. CDR3 amino acids: CSAKLAGGPYEQYF. CDR3 in DNA: TGCAGTGCTAAACTAGCGGGAGGGCCGTACGAGCAGTACTTC.

The rearrangement uses TRBV28 and TRBJ2-2; D uncertain. The CDR3 contains 15 residues. Germline V gene sequence: CDR1 MDHEN, CDR2 SYDVKM. Trimming cost V 5 bases and J 6 bases, with 16 bases left between them. CDR3 nucleotide sequence: TGTGCCAGCAGTCTCACCGGGCGGCTCGCCGGGGAGCTGTTTTTT. Amino acids: CASSLTGRLAGELFF.

The chain carries TRBV6-2 or TRBV6-3 and TRBJ2-3; 12 bases align to TRBD2. The CDR3 contains 17 residues. V shed 6 bases and J 4 bases; nucleotides not matched to a gene: 11. Germline V lookup: CDR1 MNHEY, CDR2 SVGEGT. CDR3 loop: CASRPPTSGRISDTQYF. CDR3 coding DNA: TGTGCCAGCAGACCCCCGACTAGCGGGAGAATTTCAGATACGCAGTATTTT.

The chain employs TRBV19 and TRBJ1-5; D gene unclear. V lost 0 bases and J lost 0, with 15 bases in between. CDR1 and CDR2 from the germline V gene are LNHDA and SQIVND (reference sequence). This CDR3 is 18 amino acids long. In DNA, the CDR3 is TGTGCCAGTAGTATAGAGAGCCTCAATATGGATAGCAATCAGCCCCAGCATTTT. Its protein is CASSIESLNMDSNQPQHF.

The chain joins TRBV6-2 or TRBV6-3 to TRBJ1-5, with 7 nucleotides matching TRBD1. CDR3 length equals 15 residues. CDR1 is MNHEY, CDR2 SVGEGT, per germline. V lost 1 base to trimming and J lost 3 bases; unmatched junction nucleotides: 3. The DNA for the CDR3 is TGTGCCAGCAGTTACTTAGACAGGGTCAATCAGCCCCAGCATTTT. It encodes CASSYLDRVNQPQHF.

The CDR3: CASSYWDSPLHF. The CDR3 DNA follows: TGTGCCAGCAGTTACTGGGATTCACCCCTCCACTTT. The chain carries TRBV6-5 and TRBJ1-6, with D unresolved. Germline CDR1 MNHEY, CDR2 SVGAGI. CDR3 length equals 12 residues. Trimming took off 1 base at V and 8 bases at J, with 3 bases between the two ends.

This clonotype was found a few times. CDR3 sequence (DNA): TGTGCCAGCAGCTCCAGGGGGCGGGAGGCCACAGATACGCAGTATTTT. It codes for CASSSRGREATDTQYF. The chain employs TRBV11-3 and TRBJ2-3; D tentatively reads TRBD1 or TRBD2 (8 bases each). The V gene lost 4 bases and the J gene lost 2 bases, with 16 bases spanning the gap. From germline, CDR1 is SGHNT and CDR2 YENEEA. The length of the CDR3 is 16 residues.

This clonotype has just a few counts. This chain uses TRBV20-1 with TRBJ2-5; D could derive from TRBD1 or TRBD2 (7 bases each). The CDR3 totals 15 residues. Germline V lookup: CDR1 DFQATT, CDR2 SNEGSKA (reference sequence). V was shortened by 3 bases and J by 4 bases, with 18 bases between the two germline ends. The CDR3 spells CSASLGRGLPETQYF. CDR3 nucleotide sequence: TGCAGTGCTAGTTTGGGGAGGGGGCTCCCAGAGACCCAGTACTTC.

A few counts support this clonotype. The chain joins TRBV24-1 to TRBJ1-5; D may be TRBD1 (6 bases). The CDR3 has 14 residues. Deletions cut 5 bases from V and 3 bases from J, with 10 bases between. Germline values: CDR1 KGHDR, CDR2 SFDVKD. The CDR3 is CATSGGPPNQPQHF. CDR3 DNA sequence: TGTGCCACCAGTGGGGGGCCCCCCAATCAGCCCCAGCATTTT.

J is TRBJ2-3 and V is TRBV10-3, with 10 bases identical to TRBD1. From germline, CDR1 is ENHRY and CDR2 SYGVKD. V shed 4 bases, J shed 6 bases, and the junction held 4 bases outside the gene matches. This CDR3 is 14 amino acids long. The CDR3 bases are TGTGCCATCAGTGGGACAGGGGGGCGTGATACGCAGTATTTT. This translates into CAISGTGGRDTQYF.

This chain uses TRBV4-3 with TRBJ2-2, with D uncertain. This CDR3 is 12 amino acids long. From germline, CDR1 is LGHNA and CDR2 YSLEER. Trimming removed 4 bases from V and 8 bases from J, with 8 bases in between. The CDR3 region is CASSPLSGELFF. The CDR3 bases are TGCGCCAGCAGCCCCCTATCGGGGGAGCTGTTTTTT.

This clonotype has only a few counts. The V gene is TRBV2, the J gene TRBJ1-5, with TRBD1 matching over 8 bases. The CDR3 contains 15 residues. CDR1 is SNHLY, CDR2 FYNNEI, per germline. After removal of 5 bases from V and 6 bases from J, the junction contained 9 bases not matched to a gene. The CDR3 sequence: CASSSGQGRLQPQHF. In DNA form, the CDR3 reads TGTGCCAGCAGTTCCGGACAGGGAAGGCTTCAGCCCCAGCATTTT.

The CDR3 sequence is CASSRQGYYGYTF. The CDR3 DNA follows: TGTGCCAGTAGTAGACAGGGATACTATGGCTACACCTTC. This chain connects TRBV19 to TRBJ1-2; 7 positions agree with TRBD1. This CDR3 contains 13 residues. The V gene end was trimmed by 4 bases and the J gene end by 3 bases; junction bases not matched to a gene: 2. Germline V gene lookup returns CDR1 LNHDA and CDR2 SQIVND (reference sequence).

The chain recombines TRBV20-1 with TRBJ1-3; 7 bases are a match to TRBD1. CDR3 length equals 21 residues. The junction had 24 bases not matched to a gene; V was cut back by 3 bases and J by 1 base. In germline, CDR1 is DFQATT, CDR2 SNEGSKA (reference sequence). CDR3 nucleotides: TGCAGTGCTAGGACAGATTTTGGTGGAGGGGGCAGAAGGCATTCTGGAAACACCATATATTTT. Its translation is CSARTDFGGGGRRHSGNTIYF.

The chain recombines TRBV27 with TRBJ2-3, with TRBD1 matching over 10 bases. In germline, CDR1 is MNHEY, CDR2 SMNVEV (reference sequence). The CDR3 spans 15 residues. Trimming cost V 3 bases and J 7 bases; bases outside gene matches: 7. The CDR3 DNA is TGTGCCAGCAGTTTGGGGACAGGGGCGGCTAATACGCAGTATTTT. This gives the protein CASSLGTGAANTQYF.

This clonotype was seen just once. The chain carries TRBV20-1 and TRBJ1-1; D unclear. V dropped 3 bases and J dropped 4 bases, with 3 bases sitting between them. Germline loops: CDR1 DFQATT, CDR2 SNEGSKA (reference sequence). The CDR3 has 10 residues. The CDR3 region is CSARSTEAFF. In nucleotides, the CDR3 is TGCAGTGCTAGGTCCACTGAAGCTTTCTTT.

The V call is TRBV29-1, the J call TRBJ2-7, with TRBD2 identical over 9 bases. V lost 6 bases and J lost 5; bases outside the gene matches: 14. The CDR3 covers 15 residues. Per the germline V gene, CDR1 is SQVTM and CDR2 is ANQGSEA. The CDR3 sequence: CSVPSISGRGHEQYF. DNA for the CDR3: TGCAGCGTCCCCAGTATTAGCGGGAGAGGGCACGAGCAGTACTTC.

The J gene is TRBJ1-1, the V gene TRBV24-1; the D is unclear. The length of the CDR3 is 13 residues. Deletions cut 4 bases from V and 4 bases from J, with 9 bases between. Looked up from germline, CDR1 is KGHDR and CDR2 is SFDVKD. DNA of the CDR3: TGTGCCACCAGTGACCAAGAGGGCACTGAAGCTTTCTTT. It codes for CATSDQEGTEAFF.